The 9 T cell receptor beta chains presented below share a single source sample, sequenced in a study of CD8+ T cells in alopecia areata (dated by TCRdb to the late 2010s). The library came from the immunoSEQ multiplex PCR assay. RNA was extracted from all samples and reverse transcribed into cDNA, which served as template for TCR sequencing. The immuneACCESS repertoire file appears here via TCRdb, limited to in-frame rearrangements. These files lack a portion of the clones; in checked studies, under half of the deficit traces to unresolved V genes, and the cause of the others is not known. This sample lists around 70,000 clones; around 29% were detected once. The ten largest clones capture 15% of the sample. The time point label for this specimen denotes: 4 weeks on oral tofacitinib. This sample's treatment or condition label indicates: oral pan-JAK inhibitor, 5-10 mg twice daily. Sequenced here: CD8+ T cells sorted from blood, sampled at week 4, from a patient treated with tofacitinib. The receptors come from a human donor with alopecia areata.

CDR3 sequence: CSGTGTGRNTGELFF. The CDR3 DNA reads as TGCAGCGGGACCGGGACAGGGAGGAACACCGGGGAGCTGTTTTTT. The chain joins TRBV29-1 to TRBJ2-2; TRBD1 agrees at 9 bases. In germline, CDR1 is SQVTM, CDR2 ANQGSEA. The CDR3 runs to 15 residues. Unmatched junction bases numbered 7, after V lost 7 bases and J lost 1 base.

The V and J genes are TRBV5-6 and TRBJ2-5; the match to TRBD2 covers 8 bases. V shed 2 bases and J 2 bases; nucleotides not matched to a gene: 8. Germline CDR1 and CDR2: SGHDT and YYEEEE. The CDR3 sequence is 16 residues long. The chain's CDR3 is CASSLWASGGQETQYF. Written as DNA, the CDR3 is TGTGCCAGCAGCTTATGGGCCAGCGGGGGACAAGAGACCCAGTACTTC.

This clone came up a few times. The chain links TRBV29-1 to TRBJ2-1; D is uncertain. This CDR3 region has 11 residues. CDR1 and CDR2 from the germline V gene are SQVTM and ANQGSEA. Between the trimmed V and J ends, which lost 4 bases and 3 bases, there was a span of 4 bases. The CDR3 bases are TGCAGCGTTGTCGTCTACAATGAGCAGTTCTTC. This translates into CSVVVYNEQFF.

The chain has TRBV28 and TRBJ2-7, with 9 nucleotides matching TRBD2. The CDR3 contains 15 residues. V trimming: 6 bases; J trimming: 4 bases; junction bases outside the gene matches: 10. Germline V gene data show CDR1 as MDHEN and CDR2 as SYDVKM. CDR3 nucleotide sequence: TGTGCCAGCAGCCCCTATAGCGGGAGACAATACGAGCAGTACTTC. It encodes CASSPYSGRQYEQYF. Filled out from reference TRBV28 and TRBJ2-7, the complete variable domain reads DVKVTQSSRYLVKRTGEKVFLECVQDMDHENMFWYRQDPGLGLRLIYFSYDVKMKEKGDIPEGYSVSREKKERFSLILESASTNQTSMYLCASSPYSGRQYEQYFGPGTRLTVT.

This clone was seen only a few times. The chain has TRBV9 and TRBJ2-1; 9 nucleotides line up with TRBD2. The CDR3 length is 16 residues. CDR1 is SGDLS, CDR2 YYNGEE, per germline. The V segment lost 6 bases and the J segment 4 bases; nucleotides outside the gene matches: 11. For the CDR3, the DNA is TGTGCCAGCACCCCCAGTGGGCGGGAGGGTTACAATGAGCAGTTCTTC. This translates into CASTPSGREGYNEQFF.

This clone has just a few counts. The chain combines TRBV25-1 with TRBJ1-3; D possibly corresponds to TRBD1 (5 bases). The CDR3 sequence is 13 residues long. Germline values: CDR1 MGHDK, CDR2 SYGVNS. V dropped 7 bases and J dropped 4 bases, with 11 bases sitting between them. DNA of the CDR3: TGTGCCAGCACACCAGGGAACGGAAACACCATATATTTT. Encoded protein: CASTPGNGNTIYF.

This clone appeared a few times. The J gene is TRBJ2-1, the V gene TRBV29-1, with TRBD2 as a possible D gene (6 bases). The CDR3 runs to 15 residues. Looked up from germline, CDR1 is SQVTM and CDR2 is ANQGSEA. Trimming removed 6 bases from V and 4 bases from J, with 19 bases in between. CDR3 DNA: TGCAGCGTACCATCGACTAGGGACCCTTACAATGAGCAGTTCTTC. Its protein product is CSVPSTRDPYNEQFF.

This chain joins TRBV29-1 and TRBJ1-1; D is ambiguous. Germline V gene sequence: CDR1 SQVTM, CDR2 ANQGSEA. V lost 4 bases to trimming and J lost 0 bases, with 6 bases between them. The CDR3 length is 12 residues. CDR3 nucleotides: TGCAGCGTTGTGCTGATGAACACTGAAGCTTTCTTT. It encodes CSVVLMNTEAFF.

This clone has only a few counts. This chain connects TRBV30 to TRBJ2-1; D gene ambiguous. Germline V gives CDR1 GTSNPN, CDR2 SVGIG (reference sequence). Trimming took off 0 bases at V and 8 bases at J, with 8 bases between the two ends. CDR3 size: 12 residues. CDR3 protein: CAWSVSRDEQFF. The CDR3 DNA is TGTGCCTGGAGTGTCTCCCGGGATGAGCAGTTCTTC.